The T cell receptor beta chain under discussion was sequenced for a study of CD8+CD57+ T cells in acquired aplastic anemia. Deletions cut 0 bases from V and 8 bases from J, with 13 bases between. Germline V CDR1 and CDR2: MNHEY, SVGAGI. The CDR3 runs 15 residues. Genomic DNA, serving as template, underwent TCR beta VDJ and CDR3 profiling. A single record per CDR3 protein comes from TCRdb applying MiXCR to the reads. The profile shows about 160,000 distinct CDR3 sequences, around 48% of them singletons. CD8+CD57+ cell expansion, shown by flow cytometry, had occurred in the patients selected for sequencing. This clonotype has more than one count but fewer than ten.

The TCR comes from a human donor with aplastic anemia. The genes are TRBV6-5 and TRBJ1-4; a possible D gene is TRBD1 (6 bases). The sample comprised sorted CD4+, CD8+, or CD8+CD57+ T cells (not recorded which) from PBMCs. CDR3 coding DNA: TGTGCCAGCAGTTACTCTTCCAGGGGAGGAGAAAAACTGTTTTTT. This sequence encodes CASSYSSRGGEKLFF.